The T cell receptor (beta chain) under discussion was sequenced for a study of blood T cell repertoires in COVID-19. At the level of the study: Samples came from the United States, Italy and Spain, spanning acute and convalescent COVID-19. From T cells, B-cell-depleted T cells, or PBMCs came the material, which was cDNA or gDNA.

Per the authors' pipeline: The authors estimated nucleated cell counts from reference gene primer amplification. Sequencing used immunoSEQ multiplex PCR; TCRdb keeps in-frame clones, though not all of them. That table gives V, J and clone size, and the DNA gave D and trimming. The sample lists 37,000 or so clones; about 88% were seen once. Termini included, the CDR3 measures 9 amino acids. CDR1 is MRHNA, CDR2 SNTAGT, per germline. As to this clone: Without the conserved terminal phenylalanine or tryptophan, this CDR3 likely stems from a read error. The DNA is left out, because the CDR3 cannot be placed on it with certainty; the CDR3 is given as TCRdb lists it.

The chain uses TRBV6-4 and TRBJ1-4; the D call in the table, TRBD1, was not verified against the DNA. Sequencing used peripheral blood. The TCR sequence derives from a man between 60 and 75 years old with active COVID-19. CDR3: CASSGTGVR.